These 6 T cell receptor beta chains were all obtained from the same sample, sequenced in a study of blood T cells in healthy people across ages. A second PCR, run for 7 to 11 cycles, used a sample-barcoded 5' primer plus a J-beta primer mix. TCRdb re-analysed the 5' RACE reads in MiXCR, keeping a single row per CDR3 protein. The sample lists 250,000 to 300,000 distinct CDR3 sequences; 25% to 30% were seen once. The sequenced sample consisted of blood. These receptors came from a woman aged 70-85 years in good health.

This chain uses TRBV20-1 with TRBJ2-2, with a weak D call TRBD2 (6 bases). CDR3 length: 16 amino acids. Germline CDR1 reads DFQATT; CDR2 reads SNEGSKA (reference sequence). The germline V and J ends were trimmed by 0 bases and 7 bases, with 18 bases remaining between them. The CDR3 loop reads CSARDGRIAEVGELFF. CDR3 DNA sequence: TGCAGTGCTAGAGATGGAAGAATAGCGGAGGTCGGGGAGCTGTTTTTT.

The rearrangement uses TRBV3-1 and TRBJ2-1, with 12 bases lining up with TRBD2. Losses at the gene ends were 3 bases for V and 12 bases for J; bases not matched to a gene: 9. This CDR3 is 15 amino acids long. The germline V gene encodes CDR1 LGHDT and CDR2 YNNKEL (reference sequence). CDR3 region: CASSQTSGRGLGQFF. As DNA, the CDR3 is TGTGCCAGCAGCCAGACTAGCGGGAGAGGGCTCGGGCAGTTCTTC.

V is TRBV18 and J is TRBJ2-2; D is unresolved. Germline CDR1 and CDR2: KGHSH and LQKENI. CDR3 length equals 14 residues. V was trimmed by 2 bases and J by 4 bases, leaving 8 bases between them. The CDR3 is CASSPLDPTGELFF. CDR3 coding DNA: TGTGCCAGCTCACCATTAGACCCCACCGGGGAGCTGTTTTTT.

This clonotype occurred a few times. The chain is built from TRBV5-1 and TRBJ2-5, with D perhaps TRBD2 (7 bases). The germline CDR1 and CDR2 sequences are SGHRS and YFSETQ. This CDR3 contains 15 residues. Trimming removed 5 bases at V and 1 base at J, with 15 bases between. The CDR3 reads CASRRGGRGQETQYF. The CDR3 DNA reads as TGCGCCAGCAGAAGGGGGGGCAGGGGCCAAGAGACCCAGTACTTC.

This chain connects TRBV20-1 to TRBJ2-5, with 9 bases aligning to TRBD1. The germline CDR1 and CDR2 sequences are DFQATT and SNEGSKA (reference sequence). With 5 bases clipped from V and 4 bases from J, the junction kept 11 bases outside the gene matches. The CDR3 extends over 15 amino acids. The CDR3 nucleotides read TGCAGTGCTCTTCCGGGACAGGGTATCCGAGAGACCCAGTACTTC. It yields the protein CSALPGQGIRETQYF.

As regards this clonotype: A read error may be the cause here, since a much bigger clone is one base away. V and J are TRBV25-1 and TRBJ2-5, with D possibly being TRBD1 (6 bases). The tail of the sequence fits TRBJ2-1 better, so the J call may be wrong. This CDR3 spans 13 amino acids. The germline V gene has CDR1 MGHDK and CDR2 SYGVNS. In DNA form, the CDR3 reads TGTGTCAGCAGTGGACAGAGGAACAATGAGCAGTTCTTC. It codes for CVSSGQRNNEQFF.